This record covers a single T cell receptor beta chain. CDR1 is MNHEY and CDR2 is SMNVEV in the germline V gene (reference sequence). With V trimmed by 4 bases and J by 1 base, 16 bases remained unmatched. This CDR3 region has 20 residues. Measured with immunoSEQ multiplex PCR; TCRdb has only the in-frame clones, and not every one. The sample has approximately 98,000 clones; around 86% are singletons. This specimen belongs to a study of blood T cell repertoires in COVID-19. The overall study: COVID-19 samples from acute and convalescent phases originated in the United States, Italy and Spain. Sample material is recorded as cDNA or gDNA derived from T cells, B-cell-depleted T cells, or PBMCs.

This clonotype originated in a woman in her seventies with acute or convalescent COVID-19. This chain joins TRBV27 and TRBJ2-2, with TRBD2 identical over 9 bases. The sequenced material came from peripheral blood. The CDR3 nucleotides are TGTGCCAGCAGTTCGACAGCACTACGCGGGAGGGCCAAGAACACCGGGGAGCTGTTTTTT. This codes for CASSSTALRGRAKNTGELFF.